Described below is a single T cell receptor (beta chain) sequence and its context. Its target is not known. With 3 bases removed from V and 6 bases from J, the gap between germline ends came to 9 bases. This CDR3 is built from 13 residues. Germline V gene lookup returns CDR1 SGHRS and CDR2 YFSETQ. The source of the sample is a study of T cell repertoires in cytomegalovirus infection. From the reads, TCRdb called clonotypes with MiXCR, one entry per CDR3 protein. The data hold approximately 630,000 distinct CDR3 sequences, with around 24% observed a single time. Study conclusions and caveats: HLA-C-restricted CMV-specific TCR beta clonotypes were dominant in the ex vivo response.

This TCR was sampled from a human donor in good health (CMV status not recorded). Some clones in this sample may be carry-over from other donors' samples. Sequenced: CD8+ T cells from PBMCs. The genes are TRBV5-1 and TRBJ2-2; D is unresolved. The CDR3 reads CASSSDSPGELFF. Here the CDR3 DNA reads TGCGCCAGCAGCTCTGACTCCCCCGGGGAGCTGTTTTTT.